One and the same sample provided the 2 T cell receptor beta chains below, sequenced in a study of OX40 agonist ivuxolimab in advanced cancers. Repertoires were generated with immunoSEQ multiplex PCR, while TCRdb's copy carries only in-frame clones and drops some. The table shows around 95,000 clones, with 85% to 95% occurring only once. The starting material was CD4+ or CD8+ T cells sorted from blood, obtained in a trial of the OX40 agonist ivuxolimab. All receptors come from an adult with an advanced solid tumor such as melanoma, head and neck, liver or kidney cancer.

This rearrangement joins TRBV5-1 to TRBJ1-3, with D perhaps matching TRBD1 (5 bases). Trimming pared 0 bases from V and 0 bases from J, leaving 13 bases between. Germline CDR1 is SGHRS and CDR2 is YFSETQ. The CDR3 loop spans 17 amino acids. The CDR3 loop is CASSLGPQDRSGNTIYF. The CDR3 coding sequence is TGCGCCAGCAGCTTGGGACCACAGGATCGCTCTGGAAACACCATATATTTT.

The CDR3 sequence is CASSFAKGRTGELFF. The CDR3 DNA reads as TGTGCCAGCAGCTTTGCGAAAGGAAGAACCGGGGAGCTGTTTTTT. The chain uses TRBV7-8 and TRBJ2-2; D not certain. V was clipped by 3 bases and J by 5 bases, with 13 bases between them. Germline V lookup: CDR1 SGHVS, CDR2 FQNEAQ. This CDR3 comprises 15 residues.